This T cell receptor (beta chain) was sequenced during a study of blood T cell repertoires in COVID-19. Study at large: Nucleic acid was either cDNA or gDNA, and it came from T cells, B-cell-depleted T cells, or PBMCs.

V dropped 3 bases and J dropped 4; count of bases not matched to a gene: 10. Germline CDR1 is GTSNPN and CDR2 is SVGIG (reference sequence). The CDR3 has 15 residues. In the study's own analysis: Reference gene primer amplification gave nucleated cell count estimates. The data were produced by immunoSEQ multiplex PCR, yet TCRdb's version contains in-frame clones alone and is incomplete. The D gene and trimming were derived from the DNA, and the V and J assignments and clone size from that table. Counted here are hundreds of thousands of clones, over 80% occurring once; the ten biggest clones make up about 6%.

Specimen: peripheral blood. The genes are TRBV30 and TRBJ2-7; 9 nucleotides agree with TRBD1. The TCR originated in a woman between 50 and 59 years old with COVID-19, enrolled during active disease. The CDR3 coding sequence is TGTGCCTGGAGGGGGACCGGGACAGGGTCGTACGAGCAGTACTTC. Its translation is CAWRGTGTGSYEQYF.